These 7 T cell receptor beta chains originate from one sample sequenced in a study of shared clonotypes between healthy human individuals. Assay used: immunoSEQ multiplex PCR; TCRdb lists only in-frame clones, some missing. The table lists about 490,000 clones, about 78% of them singletons. Sequenced sample: PBMCs. These receptors were taken from a woman aged 40 to 50 in good health. Some clones in this sample may be carry-over from other donors' samples.

This CDR3 reads CASSRKDYTSTDTQYF. The CDR3 DNA is TGCGCCAGCAGCCGAAAAGACTACACTAGCACAGATACGCAGTATTTT. The chain has TRBV5-1 and TRBJ2-3, with a tentative D call TRBD2 (5 bases). This CDR3 comprises 16 residues. With 4 bases removed from V and 0 bases from J, the gap between germline ends came to 15 bases. CDR1 is SGHRS and CDR2 is YFSETQ in the germline V gene. Full variable domain (rest looked up from reference TRBV5-1 and TRBJ2-3): KAGVTQTPRYLIKTRGQQVTLSCSPISGHRSVSWYQQTPGQGLQFLFEYFSETQRNKGNFPGRFSGRQFSNSRSEMNVSTLELGDSALYLCASSRKDYTSTDTQYFGPGTRLTVL.

In regard to this clone: This is likely an artifact of a read error, given a far larger clone one base away. The chain links TRBV5-6 to TRBJ1-2, with D possibly matching TRBD1 (5 bases). Germline V CDR1 and CDR2: SGHDT, YYEEEE. The CDR3 spans 13 residues. The germline V and J ends were trimmed by 2 bases and 3 bases, with 8 bases remaining between them. CDR3 DNA sequence: TGTGCCAGCAGCTTCTTACAGGACTATGGCTACACCTTC. Protein sequence: CASSFLQDYGYTF.

This clone was seen ten or more times. The chain employs TRBV27 and TRBJ2-7; TRBD2 is a possible D gene (5 bases). With 7 bases removed from V and 4 bases from J, the gap between germline ends came to 11 bases. Germline lookup yields CDR1 MNHEY and CDR2 SMNVEV (reference sequence). The CDR3 contains 12 residues. The CDR3 nucleotides read TGTGCCAGCATCGTGGGAGTTTACGAGCAGTACTTC. Translating it yields CASIVGVYEQYF.

The rearrangement links TRBV6-4 to TRBJ2-2, with D possibly matching TRBD2 (5 bases). V was pared by 2 bases and J by 7 bases, with 8 bases between. CDR3 length: 13 amino acids. Germline CDR1 reads MRHNA; CDR2 reads SNTAGT. DNA for the CDR3: TGTGCCAGCAGTGACGAGGGAGACGGGGAGCTGTTTTTT. The encoded protein is CASSDEGDGELFF.

V usage is TRBV2 and J usage is TRBJ2-7; 12 nucleotides match TRBD2. CDR3 length: 14 residues. J was trimmed by 8 bases and V by 5 bases; bases with no gene match: 7. Looked up from germline, CDR1 is SNHLY and CDR2 is FYNNEI. This chain's CDR3 is CASSRLAGEGKQYF. CDR3 sequence (DNA): TGTGCCAGCAGTCGACTAGCGGGAGAGGGAAAGCAGTACTTC.

The genes are TRBV6-4 and TRBJ2-3, with D perhaps being TRBD1 or TRBD2 (5 bases each). Per germline, CDR1 MRHNA and CDR2 SNTAGT. The CDR3 sequence is 15 residues long. V was pared by 6 bases and J by 2 bases, with 15 bases between. The CDR3 protein is CASSPGTAHTDTQYF. The CDR3 DNA reads TGTGCCAGCAGCCCCGGGACGGCACACACAGATACGCAGTATTTT.

V is TRBV5-4 and J is TRBJ1-2, with TRBD1 identical over 9 bases. This CDR3 contains 15 residues. Germline values: CDR1 SGHNT, CDR2 YYREEE (reference sequence). Trimming cost V 4 bases and J 3 bases; bases outside gene matches: 7. The CDR3 spells CASSIGTGTYYGYTF. The CDR3 DNA is TGTGCCAGCAGCATAGGGACAGGGACGTACTATGGCTACACCTTC.